The clone carrying this TCR beta chain was seen once. The source of the sample is a study of OX40 agonist ivuxolimab in advanced cancers. Study context: Therapy given before enrollment (anti-PD-1, anti-PD-L1 or anti-CTLA-4) was allowed, and roughly 42% had some.

Trimming shortened V by 3 bases and J by 3 bases, and 13 bases separated the two germline ends. This CDR3 contains 14 residues. Germline assignment: CDR1 SGHRS and CDR2 YFSETQ. Profiled with immunoSEQ multiplex PCR; TCRdb holds only in-frame clones, not every one. The sample shows about 82,000 clones, over 85% of them seen only once. This receptor was obtained from an adult with an advanced solid tumor such as melanoma, head and neck, liver or kidney cancer. The chain recombines TRBV5-1 with TRBJ2-7; possibly TRBD1 for D (6 bases). Specimen: CD4+ or CD8+ T cells sorted from blood, collected in a trial of the OX40 agonist ivuxolimab. The CDR3 bases are TGCGCCAGCAGCTATTGGGACACCCACTACGAGCAGTACTTC. It specifies CASSYWDTHYEQYF.